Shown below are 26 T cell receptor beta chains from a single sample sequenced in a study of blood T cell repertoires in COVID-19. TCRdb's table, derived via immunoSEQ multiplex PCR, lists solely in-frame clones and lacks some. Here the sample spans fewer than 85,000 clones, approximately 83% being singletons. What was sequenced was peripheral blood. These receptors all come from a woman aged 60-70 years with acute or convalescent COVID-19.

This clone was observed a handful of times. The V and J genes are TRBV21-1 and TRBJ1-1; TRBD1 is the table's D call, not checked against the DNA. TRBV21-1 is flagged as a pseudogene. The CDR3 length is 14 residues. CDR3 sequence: CASSSGQGAIEAFF. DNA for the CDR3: TGTGCCAGCAGCTCGGGACAGGGGGCGATTGAAGCTTTCTTT.

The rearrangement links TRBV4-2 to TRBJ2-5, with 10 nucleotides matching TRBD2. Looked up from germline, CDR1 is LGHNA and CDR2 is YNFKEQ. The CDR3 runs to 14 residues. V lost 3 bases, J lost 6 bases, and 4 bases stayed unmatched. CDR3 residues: CASSHGTSEKTQYF. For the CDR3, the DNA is TGTGCCAGCAGCCACGGGACTAGCGAAAAGACCCAGTACTTC.

The chain's CDR3 is CASSPLTVTGELFF. CDR3 DNA: TGTGCCAGCAGCCCGCTAACAGTGACCGGGGAGCTGTTTTTT. V gene TRBV7-9 combines with J gene TRBJ2-2; no clear D gene. The CDR3 runs 14 residues. The germline V gene encodes CDR1 SEHNR and CDR2 FQNEAQ (reference sequence). The ends were cut back, 5 bases at V and 5 bases at J, with 12 bases in the middle.

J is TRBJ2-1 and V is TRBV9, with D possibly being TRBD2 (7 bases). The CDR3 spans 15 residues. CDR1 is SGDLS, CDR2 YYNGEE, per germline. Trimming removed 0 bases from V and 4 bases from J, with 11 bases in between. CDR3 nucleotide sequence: TGTGCCAGCAGCGTAGGGCGGGGGCCTTACAATGAGCAGTTCTTC. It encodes CASSVGRGPYNEQFF.

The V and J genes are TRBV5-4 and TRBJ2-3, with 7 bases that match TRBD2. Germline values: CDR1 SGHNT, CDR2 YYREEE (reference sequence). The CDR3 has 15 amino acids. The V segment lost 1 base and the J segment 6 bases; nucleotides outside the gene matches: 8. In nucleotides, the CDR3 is TGTGCCAGCAGCTTGAGTCGCGGGAGTCGGGATACGCAGTATTTT. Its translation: CASSLSRGSRDTQYF.

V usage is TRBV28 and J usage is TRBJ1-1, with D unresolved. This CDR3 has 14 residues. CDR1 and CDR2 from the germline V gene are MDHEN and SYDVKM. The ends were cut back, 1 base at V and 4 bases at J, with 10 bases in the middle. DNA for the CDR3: TGTGCCAGCAGTTTATCCCTACCGCCCACTGAAGCTTTCTTT. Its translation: CASSLSLPPTEAFF.

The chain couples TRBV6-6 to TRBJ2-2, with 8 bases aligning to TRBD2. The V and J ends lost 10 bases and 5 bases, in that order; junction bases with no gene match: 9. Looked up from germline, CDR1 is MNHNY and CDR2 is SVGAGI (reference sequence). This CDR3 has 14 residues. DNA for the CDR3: TGTGCCACCAATAGCGGGGTAGAAACCGGGGAGCTGTTTTTT. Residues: CATNSGVETGELFF.

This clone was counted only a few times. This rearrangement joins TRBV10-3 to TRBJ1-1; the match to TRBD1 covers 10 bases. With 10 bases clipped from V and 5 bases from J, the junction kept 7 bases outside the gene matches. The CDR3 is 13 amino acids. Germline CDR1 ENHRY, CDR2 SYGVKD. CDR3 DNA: TGTGCCAGCGGACAGGGGGAATGGACTGAAGCTTTCTTT. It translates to CASGQGEWTEAFF.

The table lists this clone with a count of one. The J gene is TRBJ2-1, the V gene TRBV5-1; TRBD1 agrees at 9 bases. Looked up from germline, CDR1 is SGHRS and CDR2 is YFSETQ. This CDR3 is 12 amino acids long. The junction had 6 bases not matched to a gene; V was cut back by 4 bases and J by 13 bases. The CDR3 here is CASSGGQGRQFF. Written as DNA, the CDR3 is TGCGCCAGCAGCGGCGGACAGGGGCGACAGTTCTTC. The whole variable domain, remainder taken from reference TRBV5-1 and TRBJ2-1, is KAGVTQTPRYLIKTRGQQVTLSCSPISGHRSVSWYQQTPGQGLQFLFEYFSETQRNKGNFPGRFSGRQFSNSRSEMNVSTLELGDSALYLCASSGGQGRQFFGPGTRLTVL.

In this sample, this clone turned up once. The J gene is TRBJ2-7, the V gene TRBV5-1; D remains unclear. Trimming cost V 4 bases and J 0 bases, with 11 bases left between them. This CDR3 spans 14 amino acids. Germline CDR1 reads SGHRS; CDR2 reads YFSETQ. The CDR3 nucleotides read TGCGCCAGCAGCACCTCCACGGGCTCCTACGAGCAGTACTTC. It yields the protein CASSTSTGSYEQYF.

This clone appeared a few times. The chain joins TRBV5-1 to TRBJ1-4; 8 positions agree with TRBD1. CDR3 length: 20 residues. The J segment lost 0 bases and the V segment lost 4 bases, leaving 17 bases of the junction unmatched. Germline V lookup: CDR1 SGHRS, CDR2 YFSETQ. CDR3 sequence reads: CASSDGQGKPERATNEKLFF. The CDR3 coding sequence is TGCGCCAGCAGCGATGGACAGGGAAAACCCGAAAGAGCAACTAATGAAAAACTGTTTTTT.

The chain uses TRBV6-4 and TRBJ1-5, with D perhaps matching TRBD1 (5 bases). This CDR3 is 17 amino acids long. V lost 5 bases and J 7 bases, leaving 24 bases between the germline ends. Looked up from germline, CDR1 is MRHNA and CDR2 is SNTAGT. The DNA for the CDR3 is TGTGCCAGCAGTATGGCAATTTTGGTTCGGTGGGGCCAGCCCCAGCATTTT. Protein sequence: CASSMAILVRWGQPQHF.

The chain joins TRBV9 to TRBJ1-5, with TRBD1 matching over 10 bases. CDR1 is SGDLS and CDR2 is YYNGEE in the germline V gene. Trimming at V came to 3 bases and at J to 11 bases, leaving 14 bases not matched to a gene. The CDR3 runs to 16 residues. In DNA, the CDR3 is TGTGCCAGCAGCGCAGGGGATGGGCTAGGACAGGGGGCCCAGCATTTT. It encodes CASSAGDGLGQGAQHF.

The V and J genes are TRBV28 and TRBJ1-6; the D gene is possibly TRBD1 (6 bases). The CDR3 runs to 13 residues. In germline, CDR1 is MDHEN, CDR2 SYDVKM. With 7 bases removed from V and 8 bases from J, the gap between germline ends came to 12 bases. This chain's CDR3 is CASNNNRDSPLHF. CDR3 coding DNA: TGTGCCAGCAACAATAACAGGGATTCACCCCTCCACTTT. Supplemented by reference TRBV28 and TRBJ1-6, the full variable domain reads DVKVTQSSRYLVKRTGEKVFLECVQDMDHENMFWYRQDPGLGLRLIYFSYDVKMKEKGDIPEGYSVSREKKERFSLILESASTNQTSMYLCASNNNRDSPLHFGNGTRLTVT.

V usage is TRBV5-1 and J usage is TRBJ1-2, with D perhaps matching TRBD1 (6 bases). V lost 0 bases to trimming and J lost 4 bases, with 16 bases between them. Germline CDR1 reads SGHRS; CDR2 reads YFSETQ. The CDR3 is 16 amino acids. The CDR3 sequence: CASSLATTGRGYGYTF. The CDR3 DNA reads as TGCGCCAGCAGCTTGGCCACGACAGGACGGGGCTATGGCTACACCTTC.

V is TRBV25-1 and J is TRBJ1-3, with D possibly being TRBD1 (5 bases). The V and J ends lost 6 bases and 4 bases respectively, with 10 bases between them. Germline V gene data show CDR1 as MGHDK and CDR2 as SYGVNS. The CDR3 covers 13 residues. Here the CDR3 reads CASSRVGGNTIYF. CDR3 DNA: TGTGCCAGCAGCAGGGTAGGAGGAAACACCATATATTTT.

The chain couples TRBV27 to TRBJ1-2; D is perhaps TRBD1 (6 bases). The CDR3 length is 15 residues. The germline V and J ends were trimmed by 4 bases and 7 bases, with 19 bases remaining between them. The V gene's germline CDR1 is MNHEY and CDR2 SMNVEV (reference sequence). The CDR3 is CASSSPSRGAGGYTF. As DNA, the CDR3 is TGTGCCAGCAGTTCCCCCTCCAGGGGCGCAGGTGGCTACACCTTC.

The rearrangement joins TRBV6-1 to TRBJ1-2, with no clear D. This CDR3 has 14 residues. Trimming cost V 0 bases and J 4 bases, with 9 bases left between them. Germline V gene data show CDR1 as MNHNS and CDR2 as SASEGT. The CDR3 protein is CASSEAWRLYGYTF. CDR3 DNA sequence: TGTGCCAGCAGTGAAGCATGGCGGCTCTATGGCTACACCTTC.

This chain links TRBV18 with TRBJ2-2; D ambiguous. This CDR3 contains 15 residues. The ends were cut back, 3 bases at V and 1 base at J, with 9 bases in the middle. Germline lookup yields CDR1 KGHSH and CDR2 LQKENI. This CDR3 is CASSPGSGNTGELFF. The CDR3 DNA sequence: TGTGCCAGCTCACCGGGTTCAGGGAACACCGGGGAGCTGTTTTTT. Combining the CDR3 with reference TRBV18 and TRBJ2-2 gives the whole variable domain NAGVMQNPRHLVRRRGQEARLRCSPMKGHSHVYWYRQLPEEGLKFMVYLQKENIIDESGMPKERFSAEFPKEGPSILRIQQVVRGDSAAYFCASSPGSGNTGELFFGEGSRLTVL.

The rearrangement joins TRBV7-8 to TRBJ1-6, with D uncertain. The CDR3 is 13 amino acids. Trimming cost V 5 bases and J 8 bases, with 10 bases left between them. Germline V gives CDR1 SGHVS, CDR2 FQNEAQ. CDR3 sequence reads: CASSPARDSPLHF. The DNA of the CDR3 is TGTGCCAGCAGCCCCGCCCGAGATTCACCCCTCCACTTT.

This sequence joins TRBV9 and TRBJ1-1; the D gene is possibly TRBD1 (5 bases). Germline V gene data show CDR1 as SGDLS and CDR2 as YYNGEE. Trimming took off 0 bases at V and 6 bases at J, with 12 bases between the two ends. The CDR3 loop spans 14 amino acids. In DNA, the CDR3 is TGTGCCAGCAGCGTAGCAGGGCAGAGCGCTGAAGCTTTCTTT. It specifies CASSVAGQSAEAFF.

CDR3 coding DNA: TGTGCCAGCTCGGCCCAGGGGGTTCCGGGTCAGCCCCAGCATTTT. Amino acids: CASSAQGVPGQPQHF. The rearrangement links TRBV18 to TRBJ1-5, with TRBD1 identical over 7 bases. The CDR3 extends over 15 amino acids. V dropped 6 bases and J dropped 6; count of bases not matched to a gene: 11. CDR1 KGHSH and CDR2 LQKENI come from the germline V gene.

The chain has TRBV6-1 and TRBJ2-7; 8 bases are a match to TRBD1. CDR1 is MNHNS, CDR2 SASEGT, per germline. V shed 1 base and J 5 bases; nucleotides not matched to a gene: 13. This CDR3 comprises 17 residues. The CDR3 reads CASSEDYGDRGSDEQYF. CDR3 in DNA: TGTGCCAGCAGTGAAGATTATGGAGACAGGGGAAGCGACGAGCAGTACTTC.

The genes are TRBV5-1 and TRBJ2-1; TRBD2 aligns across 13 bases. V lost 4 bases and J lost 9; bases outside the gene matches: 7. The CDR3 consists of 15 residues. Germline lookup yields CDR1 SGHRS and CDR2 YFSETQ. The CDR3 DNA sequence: TGCGCCAGCAGCGAACTAGCGGGAGGGCCCGGTGAGCAGTTCTTC. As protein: CASSELAGGPGEQFF.

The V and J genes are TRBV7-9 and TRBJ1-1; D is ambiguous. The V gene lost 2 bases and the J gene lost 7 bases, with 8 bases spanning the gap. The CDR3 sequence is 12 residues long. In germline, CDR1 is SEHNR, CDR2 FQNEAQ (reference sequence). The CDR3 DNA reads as TGTGCCAGCAGCTTACGCGAGGGTGAAGCTTTCTTT. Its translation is CASSLREGEAFF.

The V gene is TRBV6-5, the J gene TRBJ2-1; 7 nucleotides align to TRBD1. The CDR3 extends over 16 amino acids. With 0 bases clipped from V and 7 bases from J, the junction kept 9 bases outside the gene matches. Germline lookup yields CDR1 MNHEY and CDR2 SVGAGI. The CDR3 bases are TGTGCCAGCAGTTACTCGACGAAGGGGGCCTGGAATGAGCAGTTCTTC. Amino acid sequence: CASSYSTKGAWNEQFF.